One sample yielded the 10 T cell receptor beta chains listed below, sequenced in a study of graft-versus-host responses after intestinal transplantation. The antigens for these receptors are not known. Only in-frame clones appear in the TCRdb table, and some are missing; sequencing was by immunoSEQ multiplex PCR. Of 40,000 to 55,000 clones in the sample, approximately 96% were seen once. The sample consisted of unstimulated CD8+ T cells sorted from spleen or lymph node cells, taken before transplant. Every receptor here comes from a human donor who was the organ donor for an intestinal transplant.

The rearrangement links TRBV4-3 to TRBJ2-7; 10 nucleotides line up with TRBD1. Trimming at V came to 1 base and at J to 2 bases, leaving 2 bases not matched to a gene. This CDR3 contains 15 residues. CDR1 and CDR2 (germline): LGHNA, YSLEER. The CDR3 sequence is CASSQGTGGTYEQYF. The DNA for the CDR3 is TGCGCCAGCAGCCAAGGGACAGGGGGAACCTACGAGCAGTACTTC.

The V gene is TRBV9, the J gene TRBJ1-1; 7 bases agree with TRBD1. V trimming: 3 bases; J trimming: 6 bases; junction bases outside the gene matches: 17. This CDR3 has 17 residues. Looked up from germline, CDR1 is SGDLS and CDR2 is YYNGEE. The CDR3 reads CASSAGTAARDLAEAFF. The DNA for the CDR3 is TGTGCCAGCAGCGCGGGGACAGCGGCTCGGGACCTGGCTGAAGCTTTCTTT. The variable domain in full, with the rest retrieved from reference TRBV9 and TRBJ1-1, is DSGVTQTPKHLITATGQRVTLRCSPRSGDLSVYWYQQSLDQGLQFLIQYYNGEERAKGNILERFSAQQFPDLHSELNLSSLELGDSALYFCASSAGTAARDLAEAFFGQGTRLTVV.

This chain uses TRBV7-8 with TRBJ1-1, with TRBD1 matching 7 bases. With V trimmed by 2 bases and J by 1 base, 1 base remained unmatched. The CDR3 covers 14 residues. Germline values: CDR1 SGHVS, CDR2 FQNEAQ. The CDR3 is CASSLWTGNTEAFF. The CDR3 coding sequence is TGTGCCAGCAGCTTATGGACAGGGAACACTGAAGCTTTCTTT.

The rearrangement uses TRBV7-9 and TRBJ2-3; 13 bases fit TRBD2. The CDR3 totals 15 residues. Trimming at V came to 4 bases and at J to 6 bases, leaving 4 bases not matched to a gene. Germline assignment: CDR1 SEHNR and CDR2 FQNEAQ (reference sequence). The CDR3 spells CASSSKGLAGDTQYF. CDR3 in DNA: TGTGCCAGCAGCTCAAAGGGACTAGCGGGGGATACGCAGTATTTT. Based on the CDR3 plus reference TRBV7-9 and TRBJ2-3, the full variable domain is DTGVSQNPRHKITKRGQNVTFRCDPISEHNRLYWYRQTLGQGPEFLTYFQNEAQLEKSRLLSDRFSAERPKGSFSTLEIQRTEQGDSAMYLCASSSKGLAGDTQYFGPGTRLTVL.

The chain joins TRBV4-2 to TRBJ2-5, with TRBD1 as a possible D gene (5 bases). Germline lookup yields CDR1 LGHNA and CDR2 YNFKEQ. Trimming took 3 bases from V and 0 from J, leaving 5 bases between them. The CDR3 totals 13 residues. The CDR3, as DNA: TGTGCCAGCAGCCAGACAGACCAAGAGACCCAGTACTTC. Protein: CASSQTDQETQYF.

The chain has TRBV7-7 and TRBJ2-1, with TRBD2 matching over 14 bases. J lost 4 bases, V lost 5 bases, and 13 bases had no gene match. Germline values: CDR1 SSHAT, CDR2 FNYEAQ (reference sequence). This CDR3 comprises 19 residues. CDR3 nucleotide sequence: TGTGCCAGCAGCCCGAGACTAGCGGGGGGGCCTCAGAAGTACAATGAGCAGTTCTTC. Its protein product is CASSPRLAGGPQKYNEQFF.

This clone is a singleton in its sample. Here the CDR3 reads CASSRTSGAPAADTQYF. Written as DNA, the CDR3 is TGCGCCAGCAGCAGGACTAGCGGGGCGCCCGCGGCAGATACGCAGTATTTT. The chain has TRBV5-1 and TRBJ2-3, with TRBD2 matching 12 bases. V dropped 4 bases and J dropped 4; count of bases not matched to a gene: 10. This CDR3 spans 17 amino acids. The germline CDR1 and CDR2 sequences are SGHRS and YFSETQ.

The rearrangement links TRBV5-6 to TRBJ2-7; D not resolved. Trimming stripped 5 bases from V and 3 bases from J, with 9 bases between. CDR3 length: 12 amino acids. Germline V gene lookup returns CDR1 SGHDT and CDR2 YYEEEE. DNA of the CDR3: TGTGCCAGCAGTCTAGGGAACTACGAGCAGTACTTC. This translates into CASSLGNYEQYF.

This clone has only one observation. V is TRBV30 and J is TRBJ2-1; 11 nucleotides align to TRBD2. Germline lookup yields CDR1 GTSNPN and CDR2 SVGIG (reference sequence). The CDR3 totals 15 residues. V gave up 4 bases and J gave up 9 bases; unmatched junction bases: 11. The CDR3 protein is CAWNIVSGGASEQFF. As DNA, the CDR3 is TGTGCCTGGAACATCGTTAGCGGGGGGGCTAGTGAGCAGTTCTTC.

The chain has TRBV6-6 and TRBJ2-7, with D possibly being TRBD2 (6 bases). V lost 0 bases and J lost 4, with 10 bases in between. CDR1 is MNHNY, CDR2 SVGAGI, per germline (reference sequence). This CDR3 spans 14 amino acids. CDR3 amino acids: CASSYSGLNYEQYF. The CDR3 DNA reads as TGTGCCAGCAGTTACTCCGGACTAAATTACGAGCAGTACTTC.